This TCR beta chain was observed in a study of blood T cell repertoires in COVID-19. Study information: COVID-19 samples collected from the United States, Italy and Spain covered acute and convalescent phases.

Sequenced by immunoSEQ multiplex PCR; TCRdb stores in-frame clones only, minus some. The data contain a few hundred thousand clones, more than 85% of them seen just once; the ten biggest clones take up 1%. This CDR3 is built from 13 residues. J was trimmed by 2 bases and V by 10 bases; bases with no gene match: 4. Germline V gives CDR1 MNHEY, CDR2 SMNVEV (reference sequence). The cohort comprised adults aged 18 to 89 years residing in approximately 25 US areas. Sequenced input: PBMCs or T cells enriched from blood (not recorded which). This TCR was sampled from a woman aged 30 to 39 who had recovered from COVID-19. The V gene is TRBV27, the J gene TRBJ2-2, with TRBD1 matching 7 bases. The DNA of the CDR3 is TGTGCCATCCGGGACAGAAACACCGGGGAGCTGTTTTTT. Protein product: CAIRDRNTGELFF.